This paragraph reports one TCR beta chain. Its antigen remains unidentified. This record comes from a study of radiotherapy plus CTLA-4 blockade in lung cancer. Notes on the study in general: Researchers report tumor-derived TCR clones expanding in blood after radiotherapy plus ipilimumab.

Trimming removed 6 bases from V and 4 bases from J; junction bases left unmatched: 8. Germline CDR1 is SGHNT and CDR2 is YENEEA. The CDR3 totals 16 residues. Sequencing used immunoSEQ multiplex PCR; TCRdb keeps in-frame clones, though not all of them. The sample consists of 80,000 or so clones, around 78% of them appearing once. The chain employs TRBV11-3 and TRBJ2-2; 10 positions match TRBD1. The TCR sequence derives from a human donor with non-small cell lung cancer who had a partial response to radiotherapy plus ipilimumab. Some clones in this sample may be carry-over from other donors' samples. The specimen comprised peripheral blood, sampled from a patient treated with radiotherapy plus ipilimumab. The CDR3 DNA follows: TGTGCCAGCAGACTCGGGGGACAGGGGCTCACCGGGGAGCTGTTTTTT. It specifies CASRLGGQGLTGELFF.